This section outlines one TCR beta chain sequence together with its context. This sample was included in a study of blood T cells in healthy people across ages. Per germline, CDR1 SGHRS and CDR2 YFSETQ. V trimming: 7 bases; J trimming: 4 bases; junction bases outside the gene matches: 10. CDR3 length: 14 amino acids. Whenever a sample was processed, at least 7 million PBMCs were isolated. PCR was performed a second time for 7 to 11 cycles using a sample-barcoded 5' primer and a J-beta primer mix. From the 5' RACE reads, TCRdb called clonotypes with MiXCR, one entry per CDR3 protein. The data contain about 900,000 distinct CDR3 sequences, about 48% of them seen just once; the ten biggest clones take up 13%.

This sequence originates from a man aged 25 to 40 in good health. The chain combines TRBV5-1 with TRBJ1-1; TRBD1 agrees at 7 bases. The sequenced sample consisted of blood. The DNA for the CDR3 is TGCGCCAGCGGGAACAGGGGTTCCGGCACTGAAGCTTTCTTT. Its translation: CASGNRGSGTEAFF.